The 25 T cell receptor beta chains reported below all come from one sample, sequenced in a study of blood T cell repertoires in COVID-19. The table came from immunoSEQ multiplex PCR; TCRdb's copy has only in-frame clones and leaves some out. The top ten hold 9.9% of the sample, which has more than 35,000 clones, approximately 85% seen once. Sequenced: peripheral blood. These receptors were collected from a human donor in a cohort sampled during active COVID-19.

This clone was found a few times. The J gene is TRBJ2-1, the V gene TRBV6-1; the D gene is possibly TRBD2 (6 bases). The V end lost 7 bases, the J end lost 7 bases, and 11 bases lay between the germline ends. CDR1 is MNHNS, CDR2 SASEGT, per germline. This CDR3 is 12 amino acids long. The CDR3 bases are TGTGCCAGCAAACGGGAGAGAAATGAGCAGTTCTTC. Translating it yields CASKRERNEQFF.

The gene calls are TRBV19 and TRBJ2-3, with 12 bases lining up with TRBD2. Germline lookup yields CDR1 LNHDA and CDR2 SQIVND (reference sequence). CDR3 size: 16 residues. The J segment lost 3 bases and the V segment lost 4 bases, leaving 5 bases of the junction unmatched. CDR3 in amino acids: CASSRRTSGATDTQYF. The CDR3 nucleotides are TGTGCCAGTAGTAGGAGGACTAGCGGGGCGACAGATACGCAGTATTTT. Full variable domain (rest looked up from reference TRBV19 and TRBJ2-3): DGGITQSPKYLFRKEGQNVTLSCEQNLNHDAMYWYRQDPGQGLRLIYYSQIVNDFQKGDIAEGYSVSREKKESFPLTVTSAQKNPTAFYLCASSRRTSGATDTQYFGPGTRLTVL.

The chain links TRBV12-5 to TRBJ2-3, with D maybe TRBD1 (6 bases). Germline CDR1 reads LGHNT; CDR2 reads FRNRAP. Between the trimmed V and J ends, which lost 5 bases and 2 bases, there was a span of 14 bases. This CDR3 spans 15 amino acids. CDR3 sequence reads: CASGPNGQSTDTQYF. CDR3 DNA sequence: TGTGCTAGTGGTCCCAACGGACAGTCCACAGATACGCAGTATTTT.

V usage is TRBV3-1 (or the pseudogene TRBV3-2) and J usage is TRBJ2-7; 8 bases fit TRBD2. Germline V gives CDR1 LGHDT, CDR2 YNNKEL (reference sequence). This CDR3 spans 13 amino acids. Trimming at V came to 4 bases and at J to 6 bases, leaving 5 bases not matched to a gene. In DNA, the CDR3 is TGTGCCAGCAGCCCGGGACTAGTCGGCGAGCAGTACTTC. This sequence encodes CASSPGLVGEQYF.

V gene TRBV6-1 combines with J gene TRBJ1-2; D gene uncertain. Germline loops: CDR1 MNHNS, CDR2 SASEGT. V was shortened by 2 bases and J by 4 bases, with 11 bases between the two germline ends. This CDR3 region has 14 residues. Here the CDR3 DNA reads TGTGCCAGCAGTGAAAGAGTACAGCTCTATGGCTACACCTTC. This codes for CASSERVQLYGYTF.

This clone has only one observation. This chain links TRBV10-3 with TRBJ1-5; weak D call: TRBD1 (6 bases). Trimming stripped 11 bases from V and 1 base from J, with 12 bases between. The germline V gene has CDR1 ENHRY and CDR2 SYGVKD. The CDR3 totals 13 residues. As DNA, the CDR3 is TGTGCCGTAGGGGGAGGGAGCAATCAGCCCCAGCATTTT. It specifies CAVGGGSNQPQHF.

V gene TRBV3-1 (or the pseudogene TRBV3-2) combines with J gene TRBJ1-5; 7 nucleotides line up with TRBD1. The germline gives CDR1 LGHDT, CDR2 YNNKEL (reference sequence). The CDR3 contains 14 residues. J was trimmed by 2 bases and V by 4 bases; bases with no gene match: 2. The CDR3 loop reads CASSPGQGNQPQHF. In DNA form, the CDR3 reads TGTGCCAGCAGCCCCGGACAGGGCAATCAGCCCCAGCATTTT.

The genes are TRBV10-3 and TRBJ2-7; possible D gene TRBD1, 6 bases. The CDR3 is 14 amino acids. Germline V gene lookup returns CDR1 ENHRY and CDR2 SYGVKD. The ends were cut back, 1 base at V and 6 bases at J, with 13 bases in the middle. CDR3 coding DNA: TGTGCCATCAGTGAGTTCGATGGACAGATCGAGCAGTACTTC. This codes for CAISEFDGQIEQYF.

For the CDR3, the DNA is TGTGCCAGTAGTATTGGCACAGGGTCTTTCTACAATGAGCAGTTCTTC. This sequence encodes CASSIGTGSFYNEQFF. The chain joins TRBV19 to TRBJ2-1; maybe TRBD1 (6 bases). The CDR3 sequence is 16 residues long. Trimming stripped 3 bases from V and 3 bases from J, with 15 bases between. Germline V gene data show CDR1 as LNHDA and CDR2 as SQIVND (reference sequence).

The chain carries TRBV5-1 and TRBJ2-3; 9 nucleotides match TRBD1. The V segment lost 0 bases and the J segment 5 bases; nucleotides outside the gene matches: 1. The CDR3 covers 14 residues. Looked up from germline, CDR1 is SGHRS and CDR2 is YFSETQ. CDR3 in amino acids: CASSLGDRVDTQYF. The CDR3 coding sequence is TGCGCCAGCAGCTTGGGGGACAGGGTAGATACGCAGTATTTT.

The rearrangement joins TRBV6-5 to TRBJ1-2, with a possible D match to TRBD1 (6 bases). The CDR3 spans 14 residues. V was trimmed by 7 bases and J by 7 bases, leaving 19 bases between them. The germline V gene encodes CDR1 MNHEY and CDR2 SVGAGI. CDR3 amino acids: CASTEFRGAGGYTF. The CDR3, as DNA: TGTGCCAGCACGGAATTTCGGGGGGCGGGTGGCTACACCTTC.

The chain joins TRBV5-4 to TRBJ2-7; 7 bases match TRBD1. The V and J ends lost 3 bases and 1 base, in that order; junction bases with no gene match: 4. CDR1 is SGHNT, CDR2 YYREEE, per germline (reference sequence). This CDR3 spans 14 amino acids. The CDR3 is CASSSGQLSYEQYF. In nucleotides, the CDR3 is TGTGCCAGCAGCTCGGGACAGTTATCCTACGAGCAGTACTTC.

V is TRBV5-4 and J is TRBJ2-3; a weak D match, TRBD2 (6 bases). With 0 bases removed from V and 11 bases from J, the gap between germline ends came to 13 bases. The CDR3 contains 13 residues. Germline loops: CDR1 SGHNT, CDR2 YYREEE (reference sequence). In DNA, the CDR3 is TGTGCCAGCAGCTTGGGAGAGGCCGGGGGGCAGTATTTT. Amino acids: CASSLGEAGGQYF.

The chain employs TRBV6-4 and TRBJ2-1; 11 bases fit TRBD2. The J segment lost 6 bases and the V segment lost 6 bases, leaving 7 bases of the junction unmatched. Germline V CDR1 and CDR2: MRHNA, SNTAGT. The CDR3 runs to 15 residues. CDR3 in amino acids: CASRPLAGVSNEQFF. CDR3 bases: TGTGCCAGCAGACCACTAGCGGGAGTCTCCAATGAGCAGTTCTTC.

The chain carries TRBV9 and TRBJ2-2; 12 bases align to TRBD2. V shed 0 bases, J shed 6 bases, and the junction held 9 bases outside the gene matches. Germline CDR1 and CDR2: SGDLS and YYNGEE. This CDR3 spans 18 amino acids. This CDR3 is CASSVEGLAGTRAGELFF. The CDR3 DNA follows: TGTGCCAGCAGCGTAGAAGGACTAGCGGGGACGAGGGCCGGGGAGCTGTTTTTT.

The rearrangement joins TRBV28 to TRBJ1-1; a possible D gene is TRBD1 (6 bases). Trimming shortened V by 2 bases and J by 2 bases, and 18 bases separated the two germline ends. The CDR3 has 17 residues. Germline V gives CDR1 MDHEN, CDR2 SYDVKM. CDR3 region: CASSLDRSRYSNTEAFF. CDR3 coding DNA: TGTGCCAGCAGTTTAGACAGGTCACGTTATTCAAACACTGAAGCTTTCTTT.

This chain links TRBV19 with TRBJ2-5; D gene uncertain. The CDR3 is made up of 14 amino acids. Germline CDR1 LNHDA, CDR2 SQIVND (reference sequence). Trimming left V 5 bases short and J 4 bases short, with 14 bases between. As DNA, the CDR3 is TGTGCCAGTAGTGCGCAGGTTGGGTCAGAGACCCAGTACTTC. It specifies CASSAQVGSETQYF. Full variable domain (remainder filled in from reference TRBV19 and TRBJ2-5): DGGITQSPKYLFRKEGQNVTLSCEQNLNHDAMYWYRQDPGQGLRLIYYSQIVNDFQKGDIAEGYSVSREKKESFPLTVTSAQKNPTAFYLCASSAQVGSETQYFGPGTRLLVL.

This clone was seen repeatedly, ten times or more. V usage is TRBV6-6 and J usage is TRBJ2-1; TRBD2 is a possible D gene (5 bases). Trimming took off 7 bases at V and 4 bases at J, with 14 bases between the two ends. CDR1 MNHNY and CDR2 SVGAGI come from the germline V gene (reference sequence). This CDR3 has 14 amino acids. CDR3 in amino acids: CASTEDPTYNEQFF. In DNA, the CDR3 is TGTGCCAGCACGGAGGACCCTACTTACAATGAGCAGTTCTTC.

The chain uses TRBV24-1 and TRBJ2-2; TRBD2 matches 7 bases. Germline CDR1 KGHDR, CDR2 SFDVKD. The CDR3 covers 18 residues. The trim removed 3 bases at V and 3 bases at J, leaving 12 bases unmatched. For the CDR3, the DNA is TGTGCCACCAGTGATGTCCTCAGGCGGGAGACAGACACCGGGGAGCTGTTTTTT. This gives the protein CATSDVLRRETDTGELFF.

J is TRBJ2-3 and V is TRBV5-1; tentative D call: TRBD2 (6 bases). Germline CDR1 and CDR2: SGHRS and YFSETQ. The CDR3 spans 12 residues. Trimming cost V 3 bases and J 6 bases, with 8 bases left between them. CDR3 residues: CASSSGGDTQYF. DNA of the CDR3: TGCGCCAGCAGCTCCGGAGGGGATACGCAGTATTTT.

The V call is TRBV30, the J call TRBJ1-2; TRBD1 agrees at 7 bases. Germline values: CDR1 GTSNPN, CDR2 SVGIG (reference sequence). CDR3 length: 13 residues. Germline trimming cut 4 bases from V and 4 bases from J; bases unmatched to any gene: 6. CDR3 protein: CAWNRDSLYGYTF. The CDR3 DNA is TGTGCCTGGAACCGGGACAGCCTCTATGGCTACACCTTC.

The chain combines TRBV5-6 with TRBJ2-2, with D maybe TRBD2 (6 bases). Trimming cost V 3 bases and J 6 bases, with 18 bases left between them. The length of the CDR3 is 16 residues. The germline gives CDR1 SGHDT, CDR2 YYEEEE. The CDR3 sequence: CASSWRSGTLAGELFF. CDR3 DNA sequence: TGTGCCAGCAGCTGGAGATCCGGGACTTTGGCCGGGGAGCTGTTTTTT.

The rearrangement joins TRBV7-2 to TRBJ1-2, with a weak D call TRBD1 (6 bases). V lost 4 bases and J lost 10, with 16 bases in between. The CDR3 runs 13 residues. Germline loops: CDR1 SGHTA, CDR2 FQGNSA. CDR3: CASSSRLGADYTF. In DNA, the CDR3 is TGTGCCAGCAGCTCACGGTTGGGGGCAGACTACACCTTC.

The chain carries TRBV7-2 and TRBJ2-3, with 12 positions matching TRBD2. CDR3 length: 17 residues. In germline, CDR1 is SGHTA, CDR2 FQGNSA. The J segment lost 4 bases and the V segment lost 1 base, leaving 6 bases of the junction unmatched. CDR3 sequence: CASSLVPSGRGADTQYF. The CDR3 DNA reads as TGTGCCAGCAGCTTAGTTCCTAGCGGGAGGGGGGCAGATACGCAGTATTTT.

This chain joins TRBV7-3 and TRBJ1-6, with 7 bases lining up with TRBD1. The CDR3 covers 23 residues. Germline V gene sequence: CDR1 SGHTA, CDR2 FQGTGA. V lost 1 base and J lost 4; bases outside the gene matches: 25. Here the CDR3 reads CASSLSFKRERDRVGGYNSPLHF. As DNA, the CDR3 is TGTGCCAGCAGCTTAAGCTTTAAGCGGGAGCGTGACAGGGTTGGGGGATATAATTCACCCCTCCACTTT.